This note documents a single T cell receptor beta chain sequence. The data belong to a study of radiotherapy plus CTLA-4 blockade in lung cancer. This table comes from immunoSEQ multiplex PCR, and its TCRdb copy is limited to in-frame clones, with some not included. The table records 45,000 to 55,000 clones, 88% of them present only once. The CDR3 totals 15 residues. Looked up from germline, CDR1 is SGHVS and CDR2 is FQNEAQ. The V gene end was trimmed by 4 bases and the J gene end by 6 bases; junction bases not matched to a gene: 8. This receptor was taken from a human donor with non-small cell lung cancer whose response to radiotherapy plus ipilimumab could not be evaluated. This chain links TRBV7-8 with TRBJ1-4, with 7 bases fitting TRBD1. This specimen consisted of peripheral blood, obtained from a patient treated with radiotherapy plus ipilimumab. CDR3 in amino acids: CASSYRQGSYEKLFF. In nucleotides, the CDR3 is TGTGCCAGCAGCTATAGACAGGGTTCCTATGAAAAACTGTTTTTT. Filled out from reference TRBV7-8 and TRBJ1-4, the complete variable domain reads GAGVSQSPRYKVAKRGQDVALRCDPISGHVSLFWYQQALGQGPEFLTYFQNEAQLDKSGLPSDRFFAERPEGSVSTLKIQRTQQEDSAVYLCASSYRQGSYEKLFFGSGTQLSVL.